The clone carrying this T cell receptor (beta chain) has ten or more counts. This specimen comes from a study of T-cell memory formation after mild COVID-19. For the study at large: The two donors had largely donor-specific TCR clusters.

Using its own MiXCR run on the 5' RACE reads, TCRdb lists one record per CDR3 protein. The data hold 380,000 or so distinct CDR3 sequences, with around an eighth observed a single time. The V gene's germline CDR1 is SGHVS and CDR2 FQNEAQ. The CDR3 is made up of 14 amino acids. The V and J ends lost 5 bases and 0 bases respectively, with 9 bases between them. This chain uses TRBV7-8 with TRBJ2-3; D uncertain. Sequences were obtained from PBMCs or a T cell subset sorted from them (not recorded which). The sequence came from a man aged 18 to 30 who had mild COVID-19 (a few samples of this study predate the infection). Cell type and time point are not known. Here the CDR3 reads CASSPGSSTDTQYF. Here the CDR3 DNA reads TGTGCCAGCAGCCCGGGCAGTAGCACAGATACGCAGTATTTT. The complete variable domain, with remaining parts taken from reference TRBV7-8 and TRBJ2-3, reads GAGVSQSPRYKVAKRGQDVALRCDPISGHVSLFWYQQALGQGPEFLTYFQNEAQLDKSGLPSDRFFAERPEGSVSTLKIQRTQQEDSAVYLCASSPGSSTDTQYFGPGTRLTVL.